This TCR beta chain was found in a study of T-cell reconstitution after alpha-beta-depleted transplantation in children. TCRbeta library construction was performed incorporating unique molecular identifiers. A single record per CDR3 protein comes from TCRdb applying MiXCR to the PCR reads. The sample records about 980,000 distinct CDR3 sequences, about 29% being singletons. Sequenced material: PBMCs, mostly from graft donor cells, taken 360 days after TCRalphabeta/CD19-depleted stem cell transplant. The TCR sequence derives from a boy under two years old who had a stem cell transplant for SCID, so the T cells may come from the graft donor.

CDR3 amino acids: CASSPQEYYEQYF. The CDR3 coding sequence is TGTGCCAGCTCACCACAGGAGTACTACGAGCAGTACTTC. The J gene is TRBJ2-7, the V gene TRBV18; unclear D gene. Looked up from germline, CDR1 is KGHSH and CDR2 is LQKENI. The CDR3 runs 13 residues. Trimming cost V 1 base and J 3 bases, with 7 bases left between them.